The rows below give T cell receptor beta chains drawn from one sample of a study of cytomegalovirus exposure and HLA in healthy donors. TCRdb's table, derived via immunoSEQ multiplex PCR, lists solely in-frame clones and lacks some. The sample shows roughly 250,000 clones, about four fifths of them seen only once. The sequencing input was PBMCs. The receptor set was obtained from a girl under 10 years old in good health and CMV-seronegative. The CDR3 runs from the conserved cysteine through the conserved F or W. D genes are given only for firm matches. Part of the rows lack a size; the others show once, few, many or a class for expanded clones.

TRBJ2-7	TRBD2	TRBV6-6	.	CASRGGTIYEQYF	TGTGCCAGCAGAGGCGGGACTATCTACGAGCAGTACTTC
TRBJ2-1	TRBD1	TRBV11-2	once	CASSSGTGHYNEQFF	TGTGCCAGCAGCTCCGGGACAGGACACTACAATGAGCAGTTCTTC
TRBJ2-1	.	TRBV7-6	.	CASSLGGREQFF	TGTGCCAGCAGCCTCGGGGGGCGTGAGCAGTTCTTC
TRBJ2-1	TRBD2	TRBV5-1	.	CASSLQTSGYNEQFF	TGCGCCAGCAGCTTGCAGACTAGCGGGTACAATGAGCAGTTCTTC
TRBJ2-5	.	TRBV28	once	CASLQAAQGETQYF	TGTGCCAGTCTTCAAGCGGCTCAGGGGGAGACCCAGTACTTC
TRBJ1-2	.	TRBV7-3	.	CASSPEGGMGYGYTF	TGTGCCAGCAGCCCCGAGGGCGGGATGGGCTATGGCTACACCTTC
TRBJ1-4	.	TRBV5-1	.	CASGQAGRIGEKLFF	TGCGCCAGCGGCCAGGCGGGGCGCATTGGGGAAAAACTGTTTTTT
TRBJ1-1	TRBD1	TRBV19	.	CASSAGGQYERTEAFF	TGTGCCAGTAGTGCAGGGGGACAATACGAAAGAACTGAAGCTTTCTTT
TRBJ2-3	TRBD2	TRBV25-1	.	CASSEWEGTDTQYF	TGTGCCAGCAGTGAATGGGAGGGAACAGATACGCAGTATTTT
TRBJ2-2	.	TRBV6-5	.	CASSYGQDTGELFF	TGTGCCAGCAGTTACGGGCAGGACACCGGGGAGCTGTTTTTT
TRBJ2-1	TRBD1	TRBV5-1	.	CASSVRDRVNEQFF	TGCGCCAGCAGCGTCCGGGACAGGGTCAATGAGCAGTTCTTC
TRBJ2-3	.	TRBV30	.	CAWSVSGTDTQYF	TGTGCCTGGAGTGTCTCCGGCACAGATACGCAGTATTTT
TRBJ1-1	.	TRBV30	.	CAALRYTEAFF	TGTGCCGCATTGAGGTACACTGAAGCTTTCTTT
TRBJ2-3	.	TRBV28	.	CASSFSSEGTDTQYF	TGTGCCAGCAGTTTTTCTAGCGAAGGCACAGATACGCAGTATTTT
TRBJ1-2	.	TRBV2	.	CASSEDSPGYTF	TGTGCCAGCAGTGAGGACAGCCCAGGCTACACCTTC
TRBJ2-7	.	TRBV5-6	.	CASSRSYRFASDEQYF	TGTGCCAGCAGCAGGTCTTACAGGTTTGCTAGCGACGAGCAGTACTTC
TRBJ1-1	.	TRBV6-5	.	CASSLADSLNTEAFF	TGTGCCAGCAGTCTGGCCGACAGCTTGAACACTGAAGCTTTCTTT
TRBJ1-5	TRBD1	TRBV5-1	.	CASSPGDSTNQPQHF	TGCGCCAGCAGCCCCGGGGACAGCACTAATCAGCCCCAGCATTTT
TRBJ1-1	.	TRBV2	.	CASSAPTRAFF	TGTGCCAGCAGTGCTCCCACGAGGGCTTTCTTT
TRBJ2-2	TRBD2	TRBV4-1	.	CASSRDSSGGDTGELFF	TGCGCCAGCAGCAGAGACTCTAGCGGGGGGGACACCGGGGAGCTGTTTTTT
TRBJ2-7	TRBD1	TRBV18	.	CASSPGTEEVEQYF	TGTGCCAGCTCACCGGGGACAGAAGAAGTCGAGCAGTACTTC
TRBJ2-5	.	TRBV7-3	once	CASSALGALAKGETQYF	TGTGCCAGCAGCGCACTGGGAGCATTGGCAAAGGGAGAGACCCAGTACTTC